These 28 T cell receptor beta chains originate from one sample sequenced in a study of T-cell memory formation after mild COVID-19. From the 5' RACE reads, TCRdb called clonotypes with MiXCR, one entry per CDR3 protein. The sample includes roughly 600,000 distinct CDR3 sequences, roughly 18% of them seen just once. Material: PBMCs or a T cell subset sorted from them (not recorded which). The source of these receptors is an adult woman who had mild COVID-19 (a few samples of this study predate the infection). Cell type and time point are not known.

In its sample, this clonotype was seen a few times. The chain employs TRBV27 and TRBJ1-1, with 8 bases fitting TRBD1. The CDR3 has 17 amino acids. Germline V gene data show CDR1 as MNHEY and CDR2 as SMNVEV (reference sequence). V gave up 7 bases and J gave up 3 bases; unmatched junction bases: 16. CDR3 protein: CASKPGTGGWVDTEAFF. CDR3 DNA sequence: TGTGCCAGCAAGCCTGGGACAGGAGGATGGGTTGACACTGAAGCTTTCTTT.

This clonotype occurred once. The rearrangement links TRBV2 to TRBJ1-5, with 9 bases that match TRBD1. Germline-derived CDR1 and CDR2 are SNHLY and FYNNEI. Trimming cost V 6 bases and J 5 bases; bases outside gene matches: 8. The CDR3 spans 15 residues. The CDR3 reads CASSAGTGTYQPQHF. For the CDR3, the DNA is TGTGCCAGCAGCGCCGGGACAGGGACTTATCAGCCCCAGCATTTT. The complete variable domain, with remaining parts taken from reference TRBV2 and TRBJ1-5, reads EPEVTQTPSHQVTQMGQEVILRCVPISNHLYFYWYRQILGQKVEFLVSFYNNEISEKSEIFDDQFSVERPDGSNFTLKIRSTKLEDSAMYFCASSAGTGTYQPQHFGDGTRLSIL.

The rearrangement links TRBV7-2 to TRBJ2-7; 10 bases line up with TRBD2. Per the germline V gene, CDR1 is SGHTA and CDR2 is FQGNSA. CDR3 size: 14 residues. The V gene end was trimmed by 6 bases and the J gene end by 3 bases; junction bases not matched to a gene: 5. The DNA of the CDR3 is TGTGCCAGCAGTTCTAGCGGGAGTCTCTACGAGCAGTACTTC. Encoded protein: CASSSSGSLYEQYF.

This clonotype came up many times. The chain links TRBV4-3 to TRBJ2-3; the match to TRBD1 covers 10 bases. This CDR3 spans 16 amino acids. V lost 3 bases and J lost 5; bases outside the gene matches: 8. Germline CDR1 and CDR2: LGHNA and YSLEER. CDR3 sequence reads: CASSQGPGQGIDTQYF. CDR3 sequence (DNA): TGCGCCAGCAGCCAGGGTCCGGGACAGGGGATAGATACGCAGTATTTT.

The sample holds a few counts of this clonotype. For the CDR3, the DNA is TGTGCCAGCAAGGACACTCATAGCAATCAGCCCCAGCATTTT. Its translation is CASKDTHSNQPQHF. This chain joins TRBV25-1 and TRBJ1-5, with D possibly being TRBD1 (5 bases). The germline gives CDR1 MGHDK, CDR2 SYGVNS. CDR3 length: 14 residues. Trimming shortened V by 7 bases and J by 0 bases, and 10 bases separated the two germline ends. The complete variable domain, with remaining parts taken from reference TRBV25-1 and TRBJ1-5, reads EADIYQTPRYLVIGTGKKITLECSQTMGHDKMYWYQQDPGMELHLIHYSYGVNSTEKGDLSSESTVSRIRTEHFPLTLESARPSHTSQYLCASKDTHSNQPQHFGDGTRLSIL.

In its sample, this clonotype was seen a few times. As DNA, the CDR3 is TGTGCCAGCAGCCACGCCACTAGCACCTACACCGGGGAGCTGTTTTTT. Translation gives CASSHATSTYTGELFF. J is TRBJ2-2 and V is TRBV12-3 or TRBV12-4; possible D gene TRBD2, 6 bases. The V and J ends lost 6 bases and 3 bases respectively, with 17 bases between them. This CDR3 comprises 16 residues.

The V gene is TRBV5-1, the J gene TRBJ2-7; D is undetermined. Germline CDR1 is SGHRS and CDR2 is YFSETQ. This CDR3 is built from 15 residues. V shed 0 bases and J shed 2 bases, with 12 bases lying between them. CDR3 sequence (DNA): TGCGCCAGCAGCTTGGTCCCACAGTGCACCTACGAGCAGTACTTC. Translated, it gives CASSLVPQCTYEQYF.

In its sample, this clonotype was seen many times. The chain couples TRBV3-1 to TRBJ2-7, with a weak D call TRBD1 (6 bases). V was clipped by 1 base and J by 0 bases, with 13 bases between them. This CDR3 comprises 16 residues. CDR1 and CDR2 (germline): LGHDT, YNNKEL (reference sequence). The CDR3 region is CASSQGFRGASYEQYF. The CDR3, as DNA: TGTGCCAGCAGCCAAGGGTTCAGGGGAGCCTCCTACGAGCAGTACTTC.

The sample holds many counts of this clonotype. The chain couples TRBV7-9 to TRBJ2-7; possible D gene TRBD1, 6 bases. Trimming took off 6 bases at V and 3 bases at J, with 12 bases between the two ends. The CDR3 sequence is 13 residues long. The germline V gene has CDR1 SEHNR and CDR2 FQNEAQ (reference sequence). This CDR3 reads CASSSPDSYEQYF. The DNA of the CDR3 is TGTGCCAGCAGTTCCCCGGACAGCTACGAGCAGTACTTC.

The rearrangement links TRBV7-9 to TRBJ2-5, with 7 bases lining up with TRBD2. With 0 bases clipped from V and 2 bases from J, the junction kept 3 bases outside the gene matches. The CDR3 has 15 amino acids. Germline V gives CDR1 SEHNR, CDR2 FQNEAQ (reference sequence). The CDR3: CASSLAREAQETQYF. The CDR3, as DNA: TGTGCCAGCAGCTTAGCTCGGGAGGCGCAAGAGACCCAGTACTTC.

This clonotype was found a few times. J is TRBJ2-5 and V is TRBV7-2, with D hard to call. The CDR3 has 15 amino acids. Germline V gene sequence: CDR1 SGHTA, CDR2 FQGNSA. The V end was cut by 1 base, the J end by 4 bases, with 13 bases between. Written as DNA, the CDR3 is TGTGCCAGCAGCTTAGGCCTCCCCAATCGAGAGACCCAGTACTTC. It codes for CASSLGLPNRETQYF.

This rearrangement joins TRBV7-9 to TRBJ2-3, with D maybe TRBD2 (5 bases). Between the trimmed V and J ends, which lost 4 bases and 0 bases, there was a span of 14 bases. CDR1 is SEHNR and CDR2 is FQNEAQ in the germline V gene (reference sequence). This CDR3 spans 16 amino acids. CDR3 amino acids: CASSSRTGSSTDTQYF. CDR3 nucleotides: TGTGCCAGCAGCTCCCGGACGGGATCTAGCACAGATACGCAGTATTTT.

The CDR3, as DNA: TGTGCCAGCAGCTCCACAGGACAGGGGGCCGGGGAGCAGTACTTC. Amino acid sequence: CASSSTGQGAGEQYF. The chain uses TRBV7-9 and TRBJ2-7, with 11 bases lining up with TRBD1. This CDR3 is 15 amino acids long. Per germline, CDR1 SEHNR and CDR2 FQNEAQ (reference sequence). Germline trimming cut 4 bases from V and 7 bases from J; bases unmatched to any gene: 9.

This clonotype came up a few times. V is TRBV5-1 and J is TRBJ2-2; 7 bases match TRBD1. J lost 0 bases, V lost 0 bases, and 5 bases had no gene match. The CDR3 is 17 residues long. The V gene's germline CDR1 is SGHRS and CDR2 YFSETQ. CDR3 nucleotide sequence: TGCGCCAGCAGCTTGGTCCCCGGGACAGCGAACACCGGGGAGCTGTTTTTT. It is translated as CASSLVPGTANTGELFF.

CDR3 protein: CASSLGPRGGPVPKNIQYF. The DNA for the CDR3 is TGTGCCAGCAGCTTAGGCCCTCGCGGGGGGCCGGTTCCCAAAAACATTCAGTACTTC. This sequence joins TRBV7-8 and TRBJ2-4, with 8 bases that match TRBD2. V shed 1 base, J shed 2 bases, and the junction held 13 bases outside the gene matches. Germline assignment: CDR1 SGHVS and CDR2 FQNEAQ. The CDR3 consists of 19 residues.

This clonotype was counted ten times or more. V usage is TRBV5-1 and J usage is TRBJ2-1; TRBD2 matches 14 bases. After removal of 5 bases from V and 8 bases from J, the junction contained 9 bases not matched to a gene. This CDR3 has 16 residues. CDR1 is SGHRS and CDR2 is YFSETQ in the germline V gene. The CDR3, as DNA: TGCGCCAGCAGACCCCAGACTAGCGGGAGGGCCGATGAGCAGTTCTTC. It codes for CASRPQTSGRADEQFF.

In its sample, this clonotype was seen once. The rearrangement links TRBV12-3 or TRBV12-4 to TRBJ2-7, with 7 bases aligning to TRBD1. Trimming removed 6 bases from V and 5 bases from J; junction bases left unmatched: 13. The length of the CDR3 is 15 residues. The DNA of the CDR3 is TGTGCCAGCAGGGCTTTGACAGGGCCCGGGAACGAGCAGTACTTC. Protein: CASRALTGPGNEQYF.

The chain recombines TRBV14 with TRBJ2-7; D uncertain. The CDR3 is made up of 14 amino acids. The V end lost 2 bases, the J end lost 4 bases, and 12 bases lay between the germline ends. The germline gives CDR1 SGHDN, CDR2 FVKESK. The CDR3 nucleotides are TGTGCCAGCAGCCAATTGTCTTTTCCGTACGAGCAGTACTTC. Translation gives CASSQLSFPYEQYF.

In its sample, this clonotype was seen a few times. The CDR3 loop is CAWSVQRTDYGYTF. CDR3 DNA: TGTGCCTGGAGTGTACAGCGGACAGACTATGGCTACACCTTC. The J gene is TRBJ1-2, the V gene TRBV30, with a tentative D call TRBD1 (6 bases). This CDR3 has 14 amino acids. V was clipped by 0 bases and J by 3 bases, with 11 bases between them. Germline values: CDR1 GTSNPN, CDR2 SVGIG (reference sequence).

The chain combines TRBV13 with TRBJ1-5, with a weak D call TRBD1 (5 bases). Trimming pared 2 bases from V and 0 bases from J, leaving 11 bases between. CDR3 length: 16 residues. Germline V CDR1 and CDR2: PRHDT, FYEKMQ (reference sequence). The CDR3 reads CASSLWGVLSNQPQHF. The CDR3 nucleotides read TGTGCCAGCAGCTTATGGGGCGTACTTAGCAATCAGCCCCAGCATTTT.

The chain combines TRBV20-1 with TRBJ2-7; a weak D match, TRBD1 (7 bases). V gave up 1 base and J gave up 6 bases, with 13 bases separating them. Germline CDR1 reads DFQATT; CDR2 reads SNEGSKA (reference sequence). CDR3 size: 13 residues. CDR3 bases: TGCAGTGCTAGAGCCCGACAGGGAGGCGAGCAGTACTTC. Amino acid sequence: CSARARQGGEQYF.

J is TRBJ2-5 and V is TRBV24-1; the D gene could be TRBD1 or TRBD2 (5 bases each). The CDR3 covers 16 residues. The V end lost 4 bases, the J end lost 4 bases, and 18 bases lay between the germline ends. Germline V lookup: CDR1 KGHDR, CDR2 SFDVKD. DNA of the CDR3: TGTGCCACCAGTGACACCGGGGCCTTTGGGTTAGAGACCCAGTACTTC. Its protein product is CATSDTGAFGLETQYF.

The table lists this clonotype with a few counts. The chain has TRBV30 and TRBJ1-2; no firm D call. CDR1 is GTSNPN, CDR2 SVGIG, per germline (reference sequence). This CDR3 has 15 amino acids. With 3 bases removed from V and 2 bases from J, the gap between germline ends came to 16 bases. The CDR3 sequence: CAWSDRQGWNYGYTF. In nucleotides, the CDR3 is TGTGCCTGGAGCGACCGACAAGGATGGAACTATGGCTACACCTTC.

This clonotype was counted between two and nine times. The rearrangement joins TRBV29-1 to TRBJ2-1, with 10 bases identical to TRBD2. Per germline, CDR1 SQVTM and CDR2 ANQGSEA. The CDR3 is 17 amino acids. Losses at the gene ends were 6 bases for V and 0 bases for J; bases not matched to a gene: 11. The CDR3 nucleotides are TGCAGCGTCGAAACAGGGCCTAGCGGGGGCTCCTACAATGAGCAGTTCTTC. Protein product: CSVETGPSGGSYNEQFF.

The chain combines TRBV4-1 with TRBJ1-3; D perhaps matches TRBD1 (5 bases). CDR3 length equals 16 residues. From germline, CDR1 is MGHRA and CDR2 YSYEKL. Trimming took off 1 base at V and 4 bases at J, with 14 bases between the two ends. The CDR3, as DNA: TGCGCCAGCAGCCAAGGATCAGGGAGATGGGGAAACACCATATATTTT. Its translation: CASSQGSGRWGNTIYF.

The chain joins TRBV7-2 to TRBJ1-2; possible D gene TRBD1, 5 bases. Germline V gene sequence: CDR1 SGHTA, CDR2 FQGNSA. With 5 bases removed from V and 3 bases from J, the gap between germline ends came to 10 bases. This CDR3 spans 13 amino acids. DNA for the CDR3: TGTGCCAGCAGCGGAAGGGGAGACTATGGCTACACCTTC. Translation: CASSGRGDYGYTF.

This clonotype appeared a few times. The J gene is TRBJ1-2, the V gene TRBV5-1, with 7 bases identical to TRBD1. Germline V gene lookup returns CDR1 SGHRS and CDR2 YFSETQ. The junction had 13 bases not matched to a gene; V was cut back by 4 bases and J by 4 bases. The CDR3 is 16 residues long. The CDR3 bases are TGCGCCAGCAGCCCAAGCTCCGGGACAGTCCTCTATGGCTACACCTTC. Translated: CASSPSSGTVLYGYTF.

The table lists this clonotype with many counts. The rearrangement uses TRBV24-1 and TRBJ2-2; D is possibly TRBD2 (5 bases). Trimming removed 1 base from V and 5 bases from J, with 7 bases in between. CDR3 size: 14 residues. In germline, CDR1 is KGHDR, CDR2 SFDVKD. DNA of the CDR3: TGTGCCACCAGTGATTTTCGGGGAACCGGGGAGCTGTTTTTT. Residues: CATSDFRGTGELFF.